Listed here are 17 T cell receptor beta chains from one sample, sequenced in a study of cytomegalovirus exposure and HLA in healthy donors. The PCR used 60 Vbeta and 13 Jbeta primers. Sequencing used immunoSEQ multiplex PCR; TCRdb keeps in-frame clones, though not all of them. The table lists 120,000 or so clones, 17% of them singletons. The sequenced sample was PBMCs. The receptors were sampled from a female donor in good health and CMV-seropositive.

This clone was seen a few times. This chain's CDR3 is CAVQADIIYEQYF. The CDR3 nucleotides read TGTGCCGTGCAAGCGGATATTATCTACGAGCAGTACTTC. The V and J genes are TRBV10-3 and TRBJ2-7, with D perhaps TRBD2 (5 bases). V lost 11 bases, J lost 3 bases, and 17 bases lay in between. The CDR3 length is 13 residues. CDR1 and CDR2 (germline): ENHRY, SYGVKD.

This chain links TRBV6-1 with TRBJ1-1; D is unclear. The germline gives CDR1 MNHNS, CDR2 SASEGT. Trimming took 4 bases from V and 0 from J, leaving 6 bases between them. CDR3 size: 13 residues. Here the CDR3 DNA reads TGTGCCAGCAGTGCCTCCCTGAACACTGAAGCTTTCTTT. The encoded protein is CASSASLNTEAFF.

J is TRBJ1-2 and V is TRBV7-6, with D perhaps TRBD1 (5 bases). The V end lost 3 bases, the J end lost 2 bases, and 7 bases lay between the germline ends. This CDR3 region has 13 residues. The germline V gene has CDR1 SGHVS and CDR2 FNYEAQ. CDR3 region: CASSLDKNYGYTF. The CDR3 nucleotides read TGTGCCAGCAGCTTGGACAAAAACTATGGCTACACCTTC. The whole variable domain, remainder taken from reference TRBV7-6 and TRBJ1-2, is GAGVSQSPRYKVTKRGQDVALRCDPISGHVSLYWYRQALGQGPEFLTYFNYEAQQDKSGLPNDRFSAERPEGSISTLTIQRTEQRDSAMYRCASSLDKNYGYTFGSGTRLTVV.

The rearrangement uses TRBV2 and TRBJ1-1; TRBD1 aligns across 8 bases. CDR1 is SNHLY, CDR2 FYNNEI, per germline. CDR3 size: 15 residues. Trimming cost V 1 base and J 6 bases; bases outside gene matches: 7. This CDR3 reads CASSEGTGGIAEAFF. CDR3 sequence (DNA): TGTGCCAGCAGTGAAGGAACAGGGGGAATCGCTGAAGCTTTCTTT.

This clone was recorded a few times. The CDR3, as DNA: TGCGCCAGCAGCTTGCAGACAGGCAACACTGAAGCTTTCTTT. It encodes CASSLQTGNTEAFF. The rearrangement uses TRBV5-1 and TRBJ1-1; possibly TRBD1 for D (6 bases). Germline V CDR1 and CDR2: SGHRS, YFSETQ. CDR3 size: 14 residues. V shed 1 base and J shed 2 bases, with 9 bases lying between them.

CDR3 in amino acids: CASSRFRDRQGYTF. CDR3 nucleotides: TGTGCCAGCAGCCGATTCCGGGACAGGCAAGGCTACACCTTC. This chain joins TRBV11-3 and TRBJ1-2; 8 bases are a match to TRBD1. V lost 5 bases to trimming and J lost 8 bases; unmatched junction nucleotides: 10. CDR1 SGHNT and CDR2 YENEEA come from the germline V gene. The length of the CDR3 is 14 residues.

This clone showed up just a few times. The chain recombines TRBV7-2 with TRBJ2-1; possibly TRBD2 for D (6 bases). This CDR3 is 14 amino acids long. Germline V gene sequence: CDR1 SGHTA, CDR2 FQGNSA. Trimming took 5 bases from V and 6 from J, leaving 14 bases between them. CDR3 sequence (DNA): TGTGCCAGCAGCCACGGGGACTGGACCAATGAGCAGTTCTTC. This gives the protein CASSHGDWTNEQFF.

V and J are TRBV11-3 and TRBJ2-5; TRBD1 might be the D (5 bases). CDR3 length equals 13 residues. Germline lookup yields CDR1 SGHNT and CDR2 YENEEA. V was pared by 5 bases and J by 2 bases, with 9 bases between. CDR3 region: CASSTGFQETQYF. CDR3 bases: TGTGCCAGCAGCACAGGATTTCAAGAGACCCAGTACTTC.

This clone was seen a handful of times. The chain recombines TRBV4-3 with TRBJ2-7, with a weak D call TRBD1 (6 bases). The CDR3 is 15 residues long. V was cut by 0 bases and J by 6 bases, with 15 bases left in between. The germline V gene has CDR1 LGHNA and CDR2 YSLEER. CDR3 amino acids: CASSQEAPGAGEQYF. As DNA, the CDR3 is TGCGCCAGCAGCCAAGAAGCGCCAGGGGCAGGCGAGCAGTACTTC.

V usage is TRBV30 and J usage is TRBJ1-2; a weak D match, TRBD1 (6 bases). Trimming left V 4 bases short and J 4 bases short, with 16 bases between. CDR1 is GTSNPN and CDR2 is SVGIG in the germline V gene (reference sequence). The CDR3 extends over 14 amino acids. CDR3 sequence (DNA): TGTGCCTGGACCGGCGGGGGCGGTGGCTATGGCTACACCTTC. Translation: CAWTGGGGGYGYTF. The full variable domain, completed using reference TRBV30 and TRBJ1-2, is SQTIHQWPATLVQPVGSPLSLECTVEGTSNPNLYWYRQAAGRGLQLLFYSVGIGQISSEVPQNLSASRPQDRQFILSSKKLLLSDSGFYLCAWTGGGGGYGYTFGSGTRLTVV.

The rearrangement joins TRBV7-2 to TRBJ2-1; D may be TRBD2 (5 bases). The CDR3 consists of 17 residues. Germline V gene sequence: CDR1 SGHTA, CDR2 FQGNSA. V was pared by 2 bases and J by 0 bases, with 14 bases between. CDR3 sequence: CASSLFGGLSSYNEQFF. The CDR3 DNA reads as TGTGCCAGCAGCTTATTCGGCGGGCTAAGCTCCTACAATGAGCAGTTCTTC.

Details on this clone: The junction departs from germline at one end; a sequencing error may be responsible. This rearrangement joins TRBV30 to TRBJ2-7, with 14 bases fitting TRBD2. CDR1 is GTSNPN and CDR2 is SVGIG in the germline V gene (reference sequence). The CDR3 loop spans 13 amino acids. CDR3 residues: CDWRLAGGYEQYF. CDR3 DNA sequence: TGTGACTGGAGACTAGCGGGGGGGTACGAGCAGTACTTC. Using reference TRBV30 and TRBJ2-7 for the parts outside the CDR3, the full variable domain is SQTIHQWPATLVQPVGSPLSLECTVEGTSNPNLYWYRQAAGRGLQLLFYSVGIGQISSEVPQNLSASRPQDRQFILSSKKLLLSDSGFYLCDWRLAGGYEQYFGPGTRLTVT.

The rearrangement links TRBV15 to TRBJ2-5; TRBD1 matches 7 bases. The CDR3 runs to 13 residues. CDR1 LNHNV and CDR2 YYDKDF come from the germline V gene (reference sequence). The V and J ends lost 6 bases and 5 bases, in that order; junction bases with no gene match: 6. CDR3 in amino acids: CATRGQSWETQYF. The CDR3 DNA reads TGTGCCACCAGGGGACAGTCGTGGGAGACCCAGTACTTC.

This clone was seen a handful of times. The chain uses TRBV4-2 and TRBJ1-2; 7 nucleotides line up with TRBD1. V trimming: 2 bases; J trimming: 6 bases; junction bases outside the gene matches: 15. CDR3 length: 17 amino acids. Germline V gene sequence: CDR1 LGHNA, CDR2 YNFKEQ. CDR3 DNA sequence: TGTGCCAGCAGCCAAAATATACTACAGGGGATAATAGATGGCTACACCTTC. The encoded protein is CASSQNILQGIIDGYTF.

J is TRBJ2-5 and V is TRBV9; D is possibly TRBD1 (5 bases). The CDR3 extends over 13 amino acids. Germline CDR1 and CDR2: SGDLS and YYNGEE. Trimming pared 4 bases from V and 4 bases from J, leaving 11 bases between. Here the CDR3 reads CASSNRRGETQYF. CDR3 sequence (DNA): TGTGCCAGCAGCAACCGTAGGGGAGAGACCCAGTACTTC.

This clone was counted a few times. The chain uses TRBV4-1 and TRBJ1-1; D might be TRBD1 (6 bases). The CDR3 covers 15 residues. Germline V lookup: CDR1 MGHRA, CDR2 YSYEKL. V was pared by 3 bases and J by 0 bases, with 11 bases between. In DNA, the CDR3 is TGCGCCAGCAGCCACAACAGGGTGATGAACACTGAAGCTTTCTTT. Translating it yields CASSHNRVMNTEAFF.

This rearrangement joins TRBV7-2 to TRBJ1-5, with a weak D call TRBD1 (5 bases). The germline gives CDR1 SGHTA, CDR2 FQGNSA. This CDR3 region has 16 residues. Trimming removed 1 base from V and 6 bases from J, with 16 bases in between. The CDR3 sequence is CASSLEGRRGTQPQHF. The CDR3, as DNA: TGTGCCAGCAGCTTAGAGGGAAGGCGGGGGACTCAGCCCCAGCATTTT.